This T cell receptor (beta chain) was sequenced for a study of cytomegalovirus exposure and HLA in healthy donors. Turning to the study itself: Caucasian-associated ancestry cluster membership applied to approximately 80% of 398 genotyped donors.

General observations from the study: In the analysis, some V segments, TRBV6-2 and TRBV6-3 included, were excluded as indistinguishable. The classifier was said to identify cytomegalovirus status with high specificity and sensitivity.

Everyone who donated was a healthy bone marrow donor. PCR primers comprised 60 Vbeta and 13 Jbeta primers. Assay used: immunoSEQ multiplex PCR; TCRdb lists only in-frame clones, some missing. The sample includes about 170,000 clones, approximately 80% of them seen just once. Germline V gives CDR1 MGHRA, CDR2 YSYEKL. This CDR3 is 15 amino acids long. Trimming stripped 5 bases from V and 6 bases from J, with 16 bases between. For this clone: Its antigen is not identified.

This chain connects TRBV4-1 to TRBJ2-2; perhaps TRBD1 as D (5 bases). The material sequenced was PBMCs. The TCR was taken from a male donor in good health and CMV-seronegative. The CDR3 DNA sequence: TGCGCCAGCAGCGAGCACAGGATAAAGGCCGGGGAGCTGTTTTTT. This translates into CASSEHRIKAGELFF.